One and the same sample provided the 26 T cell receptor beta chains below, sequenced in a study of blood T cell repertoires in COVID-19. Method: immunoSEQ multiplex PCR; TCRdb's copy keeps in-frame clones and lacks some. The data contain 250,000 or so clones, 70% to 90% of them singletons. Sequencing was done on a sample of PBMCs or T cells enriched from blood (not recorded which). The receptors were sampled from a woman aged 40 to 50 with acute COVID-19.

The V gene is TRBV10-3, the J gene TRBJ1-4, with TRBD1 matching 7 bases. Trimming cost V 2 bases and J 8 bases; bases outside gene matches: 8. In germline, CDR1 is ENHRY, CDR2 SYGVKD. The CDR3 loop spans 15 amino acids. The CDR3 protein is CAISEGNRGGEKLFF. CDR3 in DNA: TGTGCCATCAGTGAGGGCAACAGGGGTGGCGAAAAACTGTTTTTT.

The gene calls are TRBV6-1 and TRBJ2-3; 7 bases fit TRBD1. There are 16 residues in the CDR3. Germline V gene data show CDR1 as MNHNS and CDR2 as SASEGT. Trimming cost V 0 bases and J 1 base; bases outside gene matches: 4. CDR3 DNA: TGTGCCAGCAGTGAAGCCGGGACAGCCCGCACAGATACGCAGTATTTT. Amino acid sequence: CASSEAGTARTDTQYF.

This clone showed up just a few times. The chain uses TRBV9 and TRBJ1-1; D is perhaps TRBD1 (5 bases). V lost 0 bases, J lost 1 base, and 22 bases lay in between. Germline-derived CDR1 and CDR2 are SGDLS and YYNGEE. CDR3 size: 19 residues. The CDR3 reads CASSVATWGPSPGNTEAFF. Here the CDR3 DNA reads TGTGCCAGCAGCGTAGCTACCTGGGGCCCGAGCCCGGGGAACACTGAAGCTTTCTTT.

CDR3 bases: TGTGCCAGCAGCAGCCTTCGGGTGTATGGCTACACCTTC. It codes for CASSSLRVYGYTF. J is TRBJ1-2 and V is TRBV5-4, with no clear D. From germline, CDR1 is SGHNT and CDR2 YYREEE (reference sequence). V was cut by 4 bases and J by 5 bases, with 12 bases left in between. The length of the CDR3 is 13 residues.

CDR3 region: CASSYGTGKKETQYF. The CDR3 coding sequence is TGTGCCAGCAGTTACGGGACAGGAAAAAAAGAGACCCAGTACTTC. The chain links TRBV6-5 to TRBJ2-5; the match to TRBD1 covers 8 bases. The V segment lost 2 bases and the J segment 3 bases; nucleotides outside the gene matches: 5. The CDR3 length is 15 residues. Germline V gene sequence: CDR1 MNHEY, CDR2 SVGAGI.

This clone was detected once. The chain is built from TRBV3-1 (or the pseudogene TRBV3-2) and TRBJ2-1; D possibly corresponds to TRBD2 (5 bases). V was trimmed by 1 base and J by 10 bases, leaving 8 bases between them. Per the germline V gene, CDR1 is LGHDT and CDR2 is YNNKEL (reference sequence). The CDR3 runs 12 residues. The CDR3 DNA follows: TGTGCCAGCAGCCAAGGTCGAGGGGAGCAGTTCTTC. Protein product: CASSQGRGEQFF.

This chain connects TRBV6-2 or TRBV6-3 to TRBJ1-2; no reliable D call. Trimming shortened V by 4 bases and J by 4 bases, and 10 bases separated the two germline ends. The CDR3 loop spans 13 amino acids. CDR1 is MNHEY, CDR2 SVGEGT, per germline. The CDR3 is CASSSTSGYGYTF. The CDR3 DNA reads as TGTGCCAGCAGTTCAACCTCAGGCTATGGCTACACCTTC.

CDR3: CASSLFEVSSYNSPLHF. The CDR3 nucleotides are TGTGCCAGCAGCTTGTTCGAGGTTAGCTCCTATAATTCACCCCTCCACTTT. The chain recombines TRBV5-5 with TRBJ1-6; D ambiguous. The CDR3 contains 17 residues. Germline lookup yields CDR1 SGHKS and CDR2 YYEKEE (reference sequence). The germline V and J ends were trimmed by 1 base and 0 bases, with 11 bases remaining between them. Full variable domain (remainder filled in from reference TRBV5-5 and TRBJ1-6): DAGVTQSPTHLIKTRGQQVTLRCSPISGHKSVSWYQQVLGQGPQFIFQYYEKEERGRGNFPDRFSARQFPNYSSELNVNALLLGDSALYLCASSLFEVSSYNSPLHFGNGTRLTVT.

The rearrangement links TRBV6-5 to TRBJ2-5; 7 bases are a match to TRBD2. This CDR3 has 14 residues. Trimming at V came to 6 bases and at J to 5 bases, leaving 9 bases not matched to a gene. The germline gives CDR1 MNHEY, CDR2 SVGAGI. The CDR3 reads CASRATTAGETQYF. CDR3 DNA sequence: TGTGCCAGCAGGGCTACTACAGCGGGGGAGACCCAGTACTTC.

The V gene is TRBV30, the J gene TRBJ2-1; 7 bases are a match to TRBD2. The germline gives CDR1 GTSNPN, CDR2 SVGIG (reference sequence). The CDR3 extends over 17 amino acids. J was trimmed by 7 bases and V by 0 bases; bases with no gene match: 15. The CDR3, as DNA: TGTGCCTGGAGTGTAAGGGTAGGGCGGGAGATCTTTAATGAGCAGTTCTTC. Translating gives CAWSVRVGREIFNEQFF.

The chain combines TRBV6-6 with TRBJ1-5; 7 bases agree with TRBD1. J gave up 5 bases and V 5 bases, and 3 bases lay outside the gene matches. CDR3 length: 13 residues. From germline, CDR1 is MNHNY and CDR2 SVGAGI (reference sequence). The CDR3 nucleotides read TGTGCCAGCAGTACCCAGGGGGATCAGCCCCAGCATTTT. Translating gives CASSTQGDQPQHF.

The V and J genes are TRBV5-1 and TRBJ1-3; D remains ambiguous. Germline CDR1 is SGHRS and CDR2 is YFSETQ. CDR3 size: 15 residues. Between the trimmed V and J ends, which lost 0 bases and 2 bases, there was a span of 9 bases. The CDR3, as DNA: TGCGCCAGCAGCTTGGCCTTGACAACTGGAAACACCATATATTTT. It codes for CASSLALTTGNTIYF.

This clone was detected many times. The chain has TRBV6-1 and TRBJ2-1; 7 nucleotides align to TRBD2. Germline loops: CDR1 MNHNS, CDR2 SASEGT. The ends lost 3 bases at V and 1 base at J; junction bases unmatched: 6. This CDR3 spans 16 amino acids. The CDR3 DNA is TGTGCCAGCAGTGACCCGACTAGCAAGTCCTACAATGAGCAGTTCTTC. Protein product: CASSDPTSKSYNEQFF.

The chain uses TRBV5-1 and TRBJ2-1, with 12 bases identical to TRBD2. The CDR3 consists of 15 residues. V dropped 4 bases and J dropped 2; count of bases not matched to a gene: 1. Germline CDR1 is SGHRS and CDR2 is YFSETQ. The CDR3 DNA reads as TGCGCCAGCAGCCTAGCGGGGGGGACCTACAATGAGCAGTTCTTC. Its translation: CASSLAGGTYNEQFF.

The V and J genes are TRBV5-4 and TRBJ1-2; 8 bases are shared with TRBD1. In germline, CDR1 is SGHNT, CDR2 YYREEE (reference sequence). The CDR3 is 17 residues long. V shed 0 bases, J shed 2 bases, and the junction held 9 bases outside the gene matches. CDR3: CASSLGAPGQANYGYTF. DNA for the CDR3: TGTGCCAGCAGCTTGGGGGCTCCGGGACAGGCGAACTATGGCTACACCTTC.

This chain connects TRBV11-2 to TRBJ2-2, with D possibly being TRBD2 (6 bases). The CDR3 has 15 amino acids. The V gene's germline CDR1 is SGHAT and CDR2 FQNNGV. V was shortened by 2 bases and J by 0 bases, with 7 bases between the two germline ends. The chain's CDR3 is CASSLSGPNTGELFF. DNA for the CDR3: TGTGCCAGCAGCTTAAGCGGGCCGAACACCGGGGAGCTGTTTTTT.

The chain employs TRBV5-6 and TRBJ2-7; a weak D match, TRBD1 (5 bases). V was shortened by 2 bases and J by 0 bases, with 9 bases between the two germline ends. The CDR3 consists of 14 residues. Germline assignment: CDR1 SGHDT and CDR2 YYEEEE. CDR3 in amino acids: CASSFDRISYEQYF. Here the CDR3 DNA reads TGTGCCAGCAGCTTTGACAGAATCTCCTACGAGCAGTACTTC.

There are a few counts of this clone. Here the CDR3 reads CSVTGTKNTGELFF. Written as DNA, the CDR3 is TGCAGCGTGACCGGGACAAAGAACACCGGGGAGCTGTTTTTT. The rearrangement joins TRBV29-1 to TRBJ2-2, with D possibly being TRBD1 (6 bases). V lost 6 bases to trimming and J lost 1 base, with 12 bases between them. Germline V lookup: CDR1 SQVTM, CDR2 ANQGSEA. This CDR3 has 14 amino acids.

The CDR3 DNA reads TGTGCCAGCACCCCCCAGCGGGAGAATAATGAGCAGTTCTTC. It encodes CASTPQRENNEQFF. The chain is built from TRBV2 and TRBJ2-1, with 8 bases aligning to TRBD2. Germline V gene data show CDR1 as SNHLY and CDR2 as FYNNEI. V dropped 7 bases and J dropped 7; count of bases not matched to a gene: 9. The CDR3 loop spans 14 amino acids. The complete variable domain, with remaining parts taken from reference TRBV2 and TRBJ2-1, reads EPEVTQTPSHQVTQMGQEVILRCVPISNHLYFYWYRQILGQKVEFLVSFYNNEISEKSEIFDDQFSVERPDGSNFTLKIRSTKLEDSAMYFCASTPQRENNEQFFGPGTRLTVL.

The J gene is TRBJ2-1, the V gene TRBV5-1; maybe TRBD1 (6 bases). Germline lookup yields CDR1 SGHRS and CDR2 YFSETQ. V was clipped by 4 bases and J by 2 bases, with 16 bases between them. The CDR3 length is 16 residues. CDR3 nucleotide sequence: TGCGCCAGCAGCATTCAAACAGGGTCGGCCTACAATGAGCAGTTCTTC. Its translation: CASSIQTGSAYNEQFF.

J is TRBJ2-7 and V is TRBV30; D is uncertain. V lost 1 base and J lost 3, with 4 bases in between. This CDR3 has 11 residues. Germline assignment: CDR1 GTSNPN and CDR2 SVGIG (reference sequence). CDR3 residues: CAWSAGYEQYF. The CDR3 coding sequence is TGTGCCTGGAGTGCAGGCTACGAGCAGTACTTC.

This clone showed up just a few times. This chain links TRBV5-6 with TRBJ1-1; 8 bases align to TRBD1. Trimming at V came to 2 bases and at J to 5 bases, leaving 11 bases not matched to a gene. This CDR3 is 16 amino acids long. Germline CDR1 reads SGHDT; CDR2 reads YYEEEE. The CDR3 protein is CASSFQTGASGTEAFF. As DNA, the CDR3 is TGTGCCAGCAGCTTCCAGACAGGGGCGTCAGGAACTGAAGCTTTCTTT.

V is TRBV10-3 and J is TRBJ1-1, with D possibly TRBD1 on 5 matching bases. The germline V gene has CDR1 ENHRY and CDR2 SYGVKD. The CDR3 is made up of 13 amino acids. V lost 8 bases, J lost 3 bases, and 13 bases lay in between. CDR3 protein: CAIGGGDYTEAFF. In DNA form, the CDR3 reads TGTGCCATCGGCGGTGGGGACTACACTGAAGCTTTCTTT.

This clone has more than one count but fewer than ten. CDR3 amino acids: CASSLDSPSDEQFF. The CDR3 DNA sequence: TGCGCCAGCAGCTTGGACTCGCCGAGCGATGAGCAGTTCTTC. V and J are TRBV5-1 and TRBJ2-1; D gene ambiguous. There are 14 residues in the CDR3. Germline CDR1 and CDR2: SGHRS and YFSETQ. V shed 0 bases and J shed 8 bases, with 12 bases lying between them.

This chain joins TRBV2 and TRBJ1-1; the match to TRBD1 covers 7 bases. The germline V gene encodes CDR1 SNHLY and CDR2 FYNNEI. The CDR3 sequence is 13 residues long. The trim removed 4 bases at V and 6 bases at J, leaving 5 bases unmatched. The CDR3 here is CASSAQGQSEAFF. CDR3 DNA: TGTGCCAGCAGTGCTCAGGGACAGTCTGAAGCTTTCTTT.

The V gene is TRBV3-1 (or the pseudogene TRBV3-2), the J gene TRBJ1-5; unclear D gene. Germline V gene data show CDR1 as LGHDT and CDR2 as YNNKEL (reference sequence). The CDR3 is 16 amino acids. V was pared by 1 base and J by 2 bases, with 12 bases between. This chain's CDR3 is CASSQGSGLGNQPQHF. The CDR3 region has the DNA TGTGCCAGCAGCCAAGGTTCGGGTCTCGGCAATCAGCCCCAGCATTTT.